This T cell receptor beta chain came from a study of Graves' ophthalmopathy and Graves' hyperthyroidism (dated by TCRdb to 2016 to 2019). Study-wide context: Peripheral blood samples were taken at the time of initial diagnosis, before any treatment was given. The approximately 100 discovery patients were randomly split 7:3 into training and test sets. To explore V-J signatures that distinguish ophthalmopathy from hyperthyroidism, a discovery set of around 100 patients was enrolled, made up of under 50 with ophthalmopathy and under 65 with stable hyperthyroidism. Once sampling was done, hyperthyroidism patients were given methimazole at a starting dose of 30 mg daily, while ophthalmopathy patients were given high-dose intravenous methylprednisolone. To tell Graves' ophthalmopathy apart from Graves' hyperthyroidism, and to predict which patients would progress to ophthalmopathy, the study relied on TCR beta repertoire signatures. T-cell repertoires of thyroid tissue and blood were compared in more than five hyperthyroidism patients. In total, approximately 140 blood samples were TCR-sequenced: approximately 42 ophthalmopathy, some 75 hyperthyroidism and approximately 17 hyperthyroidism-to-ophthalmopathy patients. An independent validation cohort comprised roughly 20 hyperthyroidism patients and 15 to 17 patients who later progressed from hyperthyroidism to ophthalmopathy. Here is what the overall study found, with its caveats: Most expanded thyroid clonotypes with frequency above 0.001 were also detected in blood, suggesting blood repertoires may reflect the thyroid immune response. In validation, the model predicted ophthalmopathy progression with roughly 68% sensitivity and around 72% specificity; some 13 predicted patients were CT-confirmed with GO in a median of approximately 6.2 months. The 13-signature model separated ophthalmopathy from stable hyperthyroidism with 85% to 90% sensitivity and 81.08% specificity in cross-validation, and 80%/75% in the test set. Sample size was not statistically predetermined, and group allocation was not concealed from the investigators.

Looking up the germline V gene (reference sequence) yields CDR1 MNHEY and CDR2 SMNVEV. Taken from cysteine to phenylalanine, the CDR3 has 14 residues. CDR3 DNA is the only sequence kept; it has 42 bases, read in frame from the first base. V gives up 0 bases and J gives up 8 bases, and the segment between their germline ends measures 13 bases. The ophthalmopathy patients had moderately to severely active disease, with a Clinical Activity Score of 3 or higher, a NOSPECS grade of 4 or higher, and a disease duration of less than 3 months. Patients with other autoimmune diseases, uncontrolled infections, pregnancy or lactation were excluded from the study. Clinical symptoms, serum thyroxine, TRAb, thyroid ultrasound and orbital computed tomography were used for diagnosis. Ficoll-Paque density gradient centrifugation was used to isolate PBMCs from about 10 ml of fresh peripheral blood. Total RNA was extracted using Trizol reagent, and RNA quality was checked on an Agilent 2100 Bioanalyzer.

For repertoire sequencing, TCR beta CDR3 regions were amplified from RNA transcripts. The first round of RT-PCR was done with HTBI primers and the Qiagen OneStep RT-PCR kit, and was followed by a second round of multiplex PCR, then size selection and purification. Libraries were sequenced paired-end with 100 bp reads on an Illumina HiSeq2000. Per the source publication's procedure: SOAPnuke was used to process the reads, throwing out any read that had adapters, had uncalled bases, had a mean Phred below 15, or lacked an exact constant-primer or identifier match. COPE v1.2.5 was used to merge the high-quality paired reads. Clonotypes were defined as unique nucleotide sequences and were aligned to IMGT TRB V, D and J references using MiTCR v1.1. The analysis was limited to V-J combinations with a frequency above 0.0001, which together covered roughly 99% of the repertoires. A TCR clonal expansion and chaos score per V-J combination was defined as the ratio of F50 clonal expansion to chaos observed in the TCRdist matrix. Welch's t-statistics and random forest were used to reduce the features to about twelve V-J combinations, which were then used as input to a naive Bayes classifier. Thyroid-blood repertoire similarity was quantified with the Morisita-Horn index. TCRdb redid the processing of the public reads, applying fastp at Q25 and MiXCR, and retained in-frame beta chains. Rows matching on CDR3 protein sequence are summarized as one entry with the most common DNA and genes. TCRdb assigned the V and J calls; the authors' analysis was not used. The sample records 360,000 or so distinct CDR3 sequences, about 16% of which are singletons. Jointly, the top ten make up roughly 1.5% of the sample.

A remark on this clonotype: Its cognate antigen has yet to be identified. Base qualities are not at hand, and no much larger clone is one base apart.

The chain is made from TRBV27 and TRBJ1-2, and TRBD1 may be the D gene, going by 5 matching bases. Sequenced input: peripheral blood. This receptor was identified in a young woman with Graves' ophthalmopathy. Donor details come from another sample of the same person, matched by shared clones. The nucleotide sequence is given as TGTGCCAGCAGTTTATCGAGCCGGGGCAGAGGCTACACCTTC. This yields the protein CASSLSSRGRGYTF.